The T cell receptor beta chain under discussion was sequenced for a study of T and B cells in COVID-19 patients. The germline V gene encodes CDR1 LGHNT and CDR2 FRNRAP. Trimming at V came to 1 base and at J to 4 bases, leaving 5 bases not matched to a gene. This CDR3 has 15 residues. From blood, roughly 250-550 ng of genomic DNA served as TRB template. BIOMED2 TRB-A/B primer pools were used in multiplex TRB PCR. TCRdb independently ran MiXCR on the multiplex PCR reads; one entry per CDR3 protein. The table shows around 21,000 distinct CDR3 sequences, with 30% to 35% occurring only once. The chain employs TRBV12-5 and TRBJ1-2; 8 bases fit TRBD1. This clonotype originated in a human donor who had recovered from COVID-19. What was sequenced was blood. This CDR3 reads CASGLGDRGIYGYTF. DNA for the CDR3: TGTGCTAGTGGTTTGGGCGACAGGGGTATCTATGGCTACACCTTC. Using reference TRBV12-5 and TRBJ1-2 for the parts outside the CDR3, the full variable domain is DARVTQTPRHKVTEMGQEVTMRCQPILGHNTVFWYRQTMMQGLELLAYFRNRAPLDDSGMPKDRFSAEMPDATLATLKIQPSEPRDSAVYFCASGLGDRGIYGYTFGSGTRLTVV.